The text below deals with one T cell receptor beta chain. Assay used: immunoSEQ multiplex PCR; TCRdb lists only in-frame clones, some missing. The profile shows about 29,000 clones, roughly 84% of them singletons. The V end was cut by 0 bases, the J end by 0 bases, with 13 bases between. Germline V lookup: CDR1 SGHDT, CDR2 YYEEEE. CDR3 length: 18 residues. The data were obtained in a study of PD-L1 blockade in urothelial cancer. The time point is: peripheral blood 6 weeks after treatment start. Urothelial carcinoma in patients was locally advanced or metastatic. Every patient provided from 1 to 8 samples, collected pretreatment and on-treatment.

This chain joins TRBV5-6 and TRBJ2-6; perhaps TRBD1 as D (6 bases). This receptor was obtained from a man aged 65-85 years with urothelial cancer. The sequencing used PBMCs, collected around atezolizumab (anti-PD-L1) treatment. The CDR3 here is CASSLETGRFSGANVLTF. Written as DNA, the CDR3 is TGTGCCAGCAGCTTGGAAACAGGGAGATTCTCTGGGGCCAACGTCCTGACTTTC. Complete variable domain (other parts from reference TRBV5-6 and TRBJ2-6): DAGVTQSPTHLIKTRGQQVTLRCSPKSGHDTVSWYQQALGQGPQFIFQYYEEEERQRGNFPDRFSGHQFPNYSSELNVNALLLGDSALYLCASSLETGRFSGANVLTFGAGSRLTVL.